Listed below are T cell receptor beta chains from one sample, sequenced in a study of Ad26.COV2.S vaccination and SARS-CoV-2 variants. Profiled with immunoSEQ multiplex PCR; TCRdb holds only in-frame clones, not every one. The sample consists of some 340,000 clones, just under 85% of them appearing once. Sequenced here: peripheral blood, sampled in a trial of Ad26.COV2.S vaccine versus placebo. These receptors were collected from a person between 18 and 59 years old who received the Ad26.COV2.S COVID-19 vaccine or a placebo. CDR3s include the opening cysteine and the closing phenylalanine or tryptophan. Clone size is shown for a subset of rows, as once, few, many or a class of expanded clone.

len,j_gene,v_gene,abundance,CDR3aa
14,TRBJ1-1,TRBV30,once,CAWSRRDRNTEAFF
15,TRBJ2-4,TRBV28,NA,CASSRPQGAKNIQYF
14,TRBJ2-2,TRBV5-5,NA,CASSFGQLTGELFF
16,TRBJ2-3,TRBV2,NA,CASSQTRGVGADTQYF
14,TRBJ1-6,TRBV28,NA,CASNWDSDNSPLHF
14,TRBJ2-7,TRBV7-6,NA,CASSATGLAYEQYF
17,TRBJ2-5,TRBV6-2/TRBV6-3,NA,CASSYRGTGRIQETQYF
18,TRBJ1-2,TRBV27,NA,CASSFILAGGSKKDGYTF
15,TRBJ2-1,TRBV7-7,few,CASSPGLAVNNEQFF
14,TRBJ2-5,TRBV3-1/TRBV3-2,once,CASSQGTGLETQYF
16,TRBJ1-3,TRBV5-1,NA,CASSIRDSSTGNTIYF
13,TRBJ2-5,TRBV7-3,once,CASSRTMGETQYF
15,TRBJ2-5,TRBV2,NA,CASSPLTASQETQYF
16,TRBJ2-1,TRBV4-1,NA,CASSQPRQGPASEQFF
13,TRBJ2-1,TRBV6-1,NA,CASSEGDYNEQFF
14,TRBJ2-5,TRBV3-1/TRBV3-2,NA,CASSLSGGRETQYF
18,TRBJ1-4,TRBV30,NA,CAWSVRWDPGTDEHKLFF
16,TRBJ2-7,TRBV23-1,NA,CASSLLGVGAPYEQYF
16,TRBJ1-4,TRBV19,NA,CASSPSLGRGGEKLFF
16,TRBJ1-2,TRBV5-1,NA,CASSLGQGASRYGYTF
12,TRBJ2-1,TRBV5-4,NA,CASSSAYNEQFF
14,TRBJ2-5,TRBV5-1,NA,CASSLFRVSETQYF
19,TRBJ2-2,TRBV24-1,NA,CATSDSRLAGASNTGELFF
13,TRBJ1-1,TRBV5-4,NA,CAIKKDTYTEAFF
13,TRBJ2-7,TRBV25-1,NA,CASSEWGDYEQYF
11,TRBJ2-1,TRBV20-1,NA,CSARKLNEQFF
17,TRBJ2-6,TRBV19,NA,CASSAQGGSSGANVLTF
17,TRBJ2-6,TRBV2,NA,CASRDRILLPGANVLTF
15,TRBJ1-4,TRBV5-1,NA,CASSRGQPTNEKLFF
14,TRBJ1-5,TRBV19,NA,CASSDVQSNQPQHF
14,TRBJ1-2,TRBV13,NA,CASSLGGINYGYTF
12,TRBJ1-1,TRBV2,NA,CASTDRGPEAFF
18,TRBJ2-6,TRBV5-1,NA,CASSPEGAPGSGANVLTF
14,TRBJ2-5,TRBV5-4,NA,CASSLDKSQETQYF
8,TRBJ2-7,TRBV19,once,CASSGPYF
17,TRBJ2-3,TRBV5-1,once,CASSLRGLAGVTDTQYF
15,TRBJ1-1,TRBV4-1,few,CASSPSAPGVSRAFF
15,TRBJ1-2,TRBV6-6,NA,CASHGMGASNYGYTF
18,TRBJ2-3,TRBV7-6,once,CASSSKVPLADSTDTQYF
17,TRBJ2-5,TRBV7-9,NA,CASSLTGRTLLGETQYF
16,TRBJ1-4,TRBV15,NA,CATSPLMWERGVKLFF
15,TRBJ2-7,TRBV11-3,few,CASSLMTTTLYEQYF
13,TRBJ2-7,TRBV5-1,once,CASSGGDAGEQYF
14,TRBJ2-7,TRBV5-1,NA,CASSLRTGSHEQYF
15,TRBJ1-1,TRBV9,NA,CASSVATAMNTEAFF
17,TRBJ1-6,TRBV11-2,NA,CASSLTQGKVDNSPLHF
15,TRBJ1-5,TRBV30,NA,CAWSAGQGFFQPQHF
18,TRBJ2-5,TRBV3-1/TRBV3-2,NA,CASSQDWGLAGDQETQYF
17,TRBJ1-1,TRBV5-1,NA,CASSPLVEGAVGTEAFF